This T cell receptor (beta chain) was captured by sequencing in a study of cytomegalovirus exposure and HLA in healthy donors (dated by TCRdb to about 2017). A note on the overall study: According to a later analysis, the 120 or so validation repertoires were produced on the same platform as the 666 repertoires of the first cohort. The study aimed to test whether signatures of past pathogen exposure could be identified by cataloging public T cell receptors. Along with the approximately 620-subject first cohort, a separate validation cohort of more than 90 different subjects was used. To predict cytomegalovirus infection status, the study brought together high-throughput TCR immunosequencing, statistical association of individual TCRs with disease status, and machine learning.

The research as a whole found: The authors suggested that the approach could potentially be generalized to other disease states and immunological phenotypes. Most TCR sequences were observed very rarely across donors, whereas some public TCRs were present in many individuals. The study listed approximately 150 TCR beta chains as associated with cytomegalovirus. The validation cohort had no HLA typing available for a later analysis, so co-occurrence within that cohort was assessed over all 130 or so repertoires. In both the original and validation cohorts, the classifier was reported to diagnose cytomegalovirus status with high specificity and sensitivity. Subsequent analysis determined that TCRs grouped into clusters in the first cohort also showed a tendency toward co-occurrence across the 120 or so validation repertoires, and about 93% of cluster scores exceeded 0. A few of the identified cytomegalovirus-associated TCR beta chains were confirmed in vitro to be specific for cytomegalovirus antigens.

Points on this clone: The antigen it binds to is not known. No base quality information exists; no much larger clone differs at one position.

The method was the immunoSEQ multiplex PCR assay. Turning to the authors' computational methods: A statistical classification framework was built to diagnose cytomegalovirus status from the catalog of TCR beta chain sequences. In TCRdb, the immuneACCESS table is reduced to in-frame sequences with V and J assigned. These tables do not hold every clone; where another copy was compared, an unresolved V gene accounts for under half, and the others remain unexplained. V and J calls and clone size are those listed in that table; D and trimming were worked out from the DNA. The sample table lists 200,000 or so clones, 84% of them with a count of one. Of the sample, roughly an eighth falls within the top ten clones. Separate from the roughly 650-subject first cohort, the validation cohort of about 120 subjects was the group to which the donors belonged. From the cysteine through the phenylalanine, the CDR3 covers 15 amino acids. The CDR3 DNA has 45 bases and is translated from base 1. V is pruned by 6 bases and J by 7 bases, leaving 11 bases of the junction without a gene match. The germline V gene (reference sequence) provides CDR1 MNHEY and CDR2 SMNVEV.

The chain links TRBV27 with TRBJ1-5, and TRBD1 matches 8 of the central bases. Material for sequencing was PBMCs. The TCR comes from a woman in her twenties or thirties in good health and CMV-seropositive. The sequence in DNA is TGTGCCAGCAGCCACGGACAGGGAGGGAACCAGCCCCAGCATTTT. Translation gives CASSHGQGGNQPQHF.